What follows are 30 T cell receptor beta chains derived from one specimen sequenced in a study of CD8+ T cells in alopecia areata. Sorting relied on CD4, CD8alpha, NKG2D, NKG2ACE and other markers applied to pooled cutaneous lymph node cells. After isolation, RNA underwent reverse transcription to generate cDNA as the sequencing template. Sequenced by immunoSEQ multiplex PCR; TCRdb stores in-frame clones only, minus some. The sample presents 270,000 or so clones, none singletons. The sequenced sample consisted of CD4+ T cells sorted from a lymph node. These receptors were obtained from a C3H/HeJ mouse with alopecia areata. The MHC haplotype of this mouse line is H2-k.

The table lists this clone with a few counts. All gene names here are mouse names. The CDR3 end lies 4 residues beyond the end of the read and is filled in from the germline J gene. The chain employs TRBV13-2 and TRBJ2-2, with a weak D call TRBD1 (6 bases). The CDR3 totals 16 residues. Looked up from germline, CDR1 is NNHNN and CDR2 is SYGAGS (reference sequence). V was pared by 3 bases and J by 1 base, with 13 bases between. The CDR3 DNA, read in part, is TGTGCCAGCGGTGTCCCCCTCAGGGGAAACACCGGG. Amino acid sequence: CASGVPLRGNTG. In full, the CDR3 is CASGVPLRGNTGQLYF.

Only a few counts were recorded for this clone. Gene and germline names: mouse. The read comes to an end 4 residues before the CDR3 does, leaving the germline J gene to fill in the end. The rearrangement uses TRBV19 and TRBJ2-5; tentatively, D is TRBD1 (5 bases). Looked up from germline, CDR1 is FNHDT and CDR2 is SITEND (reference sequence). Trimming left V 6 bases short and J 3 bases short, with 11 bases between. This CDR3 comprises 13 residues. CDR3 residues: CASTRQQQDTQYF. The CDR3 bases that were read are TGTGCCAGCACTCGACAGCAACAAGAC.

To note about this clone: Genes here carry mouse names. The read terminates 4 residues ahead of where the CDR3 ends, so the germline J gene completes it. The rearrangement links TRBV5 to TRBJ2-5; 9 bases are shared with TRBD2. Germline CDR1 and CDR2: LGHNA and YNLKQL (reference sequence). CDR3 length equals 14 residues. CDR3 in amino acids: CASSQIWGGDTQYF. The CDR3 bases that were read are TGTGCCAGCAGCCAAATATGGGGGGGCGAC.

The sample holds a few counts of this clone. Gene names are the mouse ones. The sequence runs out 4 residues before the end of the CDR3; the remainder is reconstructed from the germline J gene. The rearrangement joins TRBV5 to TRBJ2-2, with TRBD1 as a possible D gene (5 bases). The CDR3 consists of 14 residues. Trimming shortened V by 4 bases and J by 6 bases, and 12 bases separated the two germline ends. Germline CDR1 is LGHNA and CDR2 is YNLKQL (reference sequence). The CDR3 loop reads CASSLREGAGQLYF. CDR3 bases read: TGTGCCAGCAGCCTCAGGGAAGGGGCCGGG.

This clone was observed a few times. All gene names here are mouse names. The CDR3 goes on 4 residues after the read ends, and that part is filled in from the germline J gene. The rearrangement joins TRBV5 to TRBJ2-4; the D gene is possibly TRBD2 (6 bases). This CDR3 region has 14 residues. Germline V gives CDR1 LGHNA, CDR2 YNLKQL (reference sequence). The sequenced CDR3 bases are TGTGCCAGCAGCCAAGCTCCTGGGGAAAAC. Translating it yields CASSQAPGEN. The CDR3 in its entirety is CASSQAPGENTLYF.

This clone has a handful of counts. Germline and genes here are mouse. The read terminates 4 residues ahead of where the CDR3 ends, so the germline J gene completes it. This chain links TRBV1 with TRBJ2-1, with 8 bases matching TRBD1. CDR1 and CDR2 from the germline V gene are NSQYPW and LRSPGD (reference sequence). Germline trimming cut 4 bases from V and 3 bases from J; bases unmatched to any gene: 2. The CDR3 contains 14 residues. CDR3 amino acids: CTCSDQGAYAEQFF. The part of the CDR3 DNA that was read is TGCACCTGCAGTGATCAGGGGGCCTATGCT.

Worth noting for this clone: Mouse gene names and germline throughout. The CDR3 goes on 4 residues after the read ends, and that part is filled in from the germline J gene. The gene calls are TRBV13-1 and TRBJ2-1; D is perhaps TRBD1 (6 bases). The CDR3 covers 16 residues. Trimming cost V 0 bases and J 4 bases, with 14 bases left between them. The V gene's germline CDR1 is NSHNY and CDR2 SYGAGN. The covered CDR3 bases are TGTGCCAGCAGTGATGTCGTCGGGACAAAATATGCT. Translated: CASSDVVGTKYA. The full CDR3 reads CASSDVVGTKYAEQFF.

This clone was recorded a few times. Mouse names are used for the genes. The read ends 4 residues early relative to the CDR3; the germline J gene fills the gap. This sequence joins TRBV4 and TRBJ2-1; D is possibly TRBD1 (7 bases). The CDR3 covers 14 residues. Trimming shortened V by 3 bases and J by 2 bases, and 8 bases separated the two germline ends. Looked up from germline, CDR1 is LGHDT and CDR2 is YNNKQL (reference sequence). This chain's CDR3 is CASSYRGDYAEQFF. Incomplete CDR3 DNA: TGTGCCAGCAGCTACAGGGGGGACTATGCT.

Details on this clone: Gene names refer to mouse genes. The CDR3 extends 3 residues past the end of the read, so its final part is completed from the germline J gene. The rearrangement joins TRBV13-1 to TRBJ1-6; 9 nucleotides align to TRBD1. TRBJ1-6 is recorded as an ORF, its role being uncertain. Germline trimming cut 0 bases from V and 11 bases from J; bases unmatched to any gene: 6. The CDR3 is 15 amino acids. The germline gives CDR1 NSHNY, CDR2 SYGAGN. The sequenced CDR3 bases are TGTGCCAGCAGTGATGGGGGGACAGGGAGGGCGCCC. Encoded protein: CASSDGGTGRAP. The CDR3 reads in full as CASSDGGTGRAPLYF.

This clone has only a few counts. Gene names are the mouse ones. The sequenced fragment ends 4 residues before the CDR3 boundary, so the rest is inferred from the germline J gene. The V and J genes are TRBV13-3 and TRBJ2-2; TRBD2 matches at 12 bases. V lost 0 bases to trimming and J lost 3 bases; unmatched junction nucleotides: 3. From germline, CDR1 is NNHDY and CDR2 SYVADS. This CDR3 has 17 amino acids. CDR3 in amino acids: CASSDGLGGRDTGQLYF. The sequenced CDR3 bases are TGTGCCAGCAGTGATGGACTGGGGGGGCGCGACACCGGG.

The table lists this clone with a few counts. Mouse names are used for the genes. The CDR3 end is not reached by the read, which stops 4 residues before it; the germline J gene fills it in. Additional DNA sequences in this sample encode the identical CDR3. The chain employs TRBV19 and TRBJ2-7, with a possible D match to TRBD1 (5 bases). CDR1 and CDR2 from the germline V gene are FNHDT and SITEND (reference sequence). The CDR3 has 11 amino acids. Here the CDR3 reads CASSTGYEQYF. CDR3 DNA (partial): TGTGCCAGCAGTACAGGGTAT.

The table lists this clone with a few counts. Gene and germline names: mouse. The CDR3 end falls 4 residues outside the read, so it is completed with the germline J gene. V usage is TRBV13-1 and J usage is TRBJ2-1; the match to TRBD2 covers 8 bases. This CDR3 contains 12 residues. Germline V gives CDR1 NSHNY, CDR2 SYGAGN. V was clipped by 10 bases and J by 1 base; unmatched bases: 1. This CDR3 is CARTGNYAEQFF. Partial CDR3 DNA: TGTGCCCGGACTGGGAACTATGCT.

This clone was found a few times. Gene names are the mouse ones. Read sequence stops 3 residues before the CDR3 end, and the germline J gene provides the missing end. V gene TRBV13-3 combines with J gene TRBJ1-6; 7 bases are a match to TRBD1. TRBJ1-6 qualifies as an ORF whose function is uncertain. The CDR3 length is 14 residues. Germline V gene sequence: CDR1 NNHDY, CDR2 SYVADS. V dropped 2 bases and J dropped 10; count of bases not matched to a gene: 6. The chain's CDR3 is CASSEGGAGSPLYF. The sequenced part of the CDR3 DNA is TGTGCCAGCAGTGAAGGGGGCGCGGGGTCGCCC.

This clone has only a few counts. The gene names here belong to mouse. The read gets to within 4 residues of the CDR3 end, and the germline J gene fills in the rest. The sample contains more than one DNA sequence encoding this CDR3. This chain connects TRBV13-1 to TRBJ2-3; D ambiguous. Germline assignment: CDR1 NSHNY and CDR2 SYGAGN. The V end lost 1 base, the J end lost 0 bases, and 6 bases lay between the germline ends. The CDR3 contains 14 residues. CDR3 DNA (partial): TGTGCCAGCAGTGATCCCTCTAGTGCAGAA. Amino acids: CASSDPSSAE. The whole CDR3 region reads CASSDPSSAETLYF.

As concerns this clone: Each gene name is a mouse one. With the read ending 4 residues before the CDR3 end, the germline J gene is used to fill in that end. The V gene is TRBV13-1, the J gene TRBJ2-5; the D is unclear. Germline V lookup: CDR1 NSHNY, CDR2 SYGAGN. CDR3 length equals 13 residues. The V gene lost 6 bases and the J gene lost 0 bases, with 8 bases spanning the gap. CDR3 sequence reads: CASKPANQDTQYF. The sequenced CDR3 bases are TGTGCCAGCAAGCCAGCTAACCAAGAC.

This clone occurred a few times. The gene symbols are mouse symbols. The read stops 4 residues short of the end of the CDR3; the missing end is completed from the germline J gene. The same CDR3 also results from other DNA sequences found in this sample. The genes are TRBV13-1 and TRBJ2-7, with D tentatively TRBD1 (6 bases). Germline CDR1 is NSHNY and CDR2 is SYGAGN. With 0 bases removed from V and 0 bases from J, the gap between germline ends came to 10 bases. This CDR3 has 15 residues. The DNA read from the CDR3 is TGTGCCAGCAGTGATGGTGGACAGAGCTCCTAT. This codes for CASSDGGQSSY. The entire CDR3 protein is CASSDGGQSSYEQYF.

With regard to this clone: The germline and genes are mouse ones. The CDR3 DNA, read in part, is TGCACCTGCAGTGCACCTGGGGGGAGCCAAGAC. As protein: CTCSAPGGSQD. The CDR3 in full is CTCSAPGGSQDTQYF. The chain is built from TRBV1 and TRBJ2-5; 8 nucleotides match TRBD2. The CDR3 end lies 4 residues beyond the end of the read and is filled in from the germline J gene. Trimming at V came to 2 bases and at J to 2 bases, leaving 3 bases not matched to a gene. Per germline, CDR1 NSQYPW and CDR2 LRSPGD (reference sequence). CDR3 length: 15 amino acids.

Comments on this clone: Each gene name is a mouse one. The DNA ends 4 residues before the CDR3 does, and the rest of the CDR3 is filled in from the germline J gene. Other DNA sequences in the same sample also yield this CDR3. V is TRBV19 and J is TRBJ2-7; 8 nucleotides align to TRBD2. CDR3 size: 11 residues. Germline V gene lookup returns CDR1 FNHDT and CDR2 SITEND (reference sequence). Incomplete CDR3 DNA: TGTGCCAGCTGGGGGGGTTAT. Its translation: CASWGGY. The whole CDR3 protein reads CASWGGYEQYF.

This clone has just a few counts. Any gene name here is a mouse gene name. The read comes to an end 4 residues before the CDR3 does, leaving the germline J gene to fill in the end. V usage is TRBV29 and J usage is TRBJ1-2; TRBD1 is a possible D gene (5 bases). This CDR3 region has 13 residues. Germline CDR1 MSHET, CDR2 SYDVDS. With 5 bases removed from V and 0 bases from J, the gap between germline ends came to 7 bases. CDR3 DNA (partial): TGTGCTAGCAGTGCCAGGGCAAACTCC. Translation: CASSARANS. The whole CDR3 region reads CASSARANSDYTF.

This clone was observed many times. The genes and germline here are from mouse. From the germline J gene comes the end of the CDR3, since the read stops 4 residues before it. The rearrangement joins TRBV13-1 to TRBJ2-3; 7 nucleotides align to TRBD1. The germline CDR1 and CDR2 sequences are NSHNY and SYGAGN. V lost 0 bases to trimming and J lost 3 bases; unmatched junction nucleotides: 4. This CDR3 is 15 amino acids long. The CDR3 protein is CASSDAVQGAETLYF. The sequenced CDR3 bases are TGTGCCAGCAGTGATGCGGTACAGGGGGCAGAA.

A note on this clone: Gene names and germline refer to mouse. Read data end 4 residues before the CDR3 end; the end is taken from the germline J gene. Other DNA sequences of this sample code for an identical CDR3. The rearrangement joins TRBV5 to TRBJ2-7; TRBD2 matches at 10 bases. This CDR3 has 14 residues. The germline V gene encodes CDR1 LGHNA and CDR2 YNLKQL (reference sequence). The covered CDR3 bases are TGTGCCAGCAGCCCTCGGGACTGGGGATAT. This codes for CASSPRDWGY. The entire CDR3 protein reads CASSPRDWGYEQYF.

About this clone: Genes and germline come from the mouse. The missing CDR3 end, 4 residues past where the read stops, is filled in from the germline J gene. The chain joins TRBV19 to TRBJ2-2; D is possibly TRBD1 (6 bases). With 0 bases removed from V and 2 bases from J, the gap between germline ends came to 8 bases. Germline V gene lookup returns CDR1 FNHDT and CDR2 SITEND (reference sequence). The CDR3 has 15 amino acids. CDR3 in amino acids: CASSIAGHNTGQLYF. The covered CDR3 bases are TGTGCCAGCAGTATAGCGGGACACAACACCGGG.

This clone was detected a few times. The genes and germline here are from mouse. Sequencing ends 4 residues short of the CDR3 end; the germline J gene provides the rest. J is TRBJ1-2 and V is TRBV13-3; 8 bases line up with TRBD1. From germline, CDR1 is NNHDY and CDR2 SYVADS. The CDR3 loop spans 12 amino acids. The V and J ends lost 5 bases and 3 bases, in that order; junction bases with no gene match: 0. Here the CDR3 reads CASRTGDSDYTF. CDR3 DNA, as far as it was read: TGTGCCAGCAGGACAGGGGACTCC.

Turning to this clone: Gene names denote mouse genes. The observed sequence ends 4 residues before the CDR3 terminus, with the missing tail filled in from the germline J gene. The V call is TRBV1, the J call TRBJ2-1; TRBD1 might be the D (6 bases). V was shortened by 3 bases and J by 0 bases, with 9 bases between the two germline ends. The germline gives CDR1 NSQYPW, CDR2 LRSPGD (reference sequence). This CDR3 has 15 amino acids. This CDR3 reads CTCSADSYNYAEQFF. Partial CDR3 DNA: TGCACCTGCAGTGCGGACAGTTATAACTATGCT. Together with reference TRBV1 and TRBJ2-1, the CDR3 gives the full variable domain: VTLLEQNPRWRLVPRGQAVNLRCILKNSQYPWMSWYQQDLQKQLQWLFTLRSPGDKEVKSLPGADYLATRVTDTELRLQVANMSQGRTLYCTCSADSYNYAEQFFGPGTRLTVL.

This clone was found a few times. Here the gene names and germline are mouse. The CDR3 end falls 4 residues outside the read, so it is completed with the germline J gene. The chain is built from TRBV1 and TRBJ2-5; 11 bases are a match to TRBD1. Germline CDR1 is NSQYPW and CDR2 is LRSPGD (reference sequence). J gave up 3 bases and V 6 bases, and 5 bases lay outside the gene matches. The CDR3 is made up of 15 amino acids. CDR3: CTCSPDRGRQDTQYF. The part of the CDR3 DNA that was read is TGCACCTGCAGCCCGGACAGGGGGCGGCAAGAC.

Details on this clone: The listed genes are named as in mouse. The sequence runs out 4 residues before the end of the CDR3; the remainder is reconstructed from the germline J gene. This chain links TRBV29 with TRBJ2-4, with a weak D call TRBD2 (6 bases). Trimming took off 6 bases at V and 0 bases at J, with 10 bases between the two ends. Germline-derived CDR1 and CDR2 are MSHET and SYDVDS. The CDR3 spans 14 residues. The CDR3 sequence: CASRGTFSQNTLYF. The CDR3 DNA, read in part, is TGTGCTAGCAGGGGGACTTTTAGTCAAAAC.

This clone was seen more than once but under ten times. Gene names follow the mouse nomenclature. Read coverage stops 4 residues before the CDR3 terminus; the germline J gene supplies the remainder. The V call is TRBV13-3, the J call TRBJ2-3; D unresolved. The germline V and J ends were trimmed by 5 bases and 0 bases, with 4 bases remaining between them. Germline CDR1 is NNHDY and CDR2 is SYVADS. The CDR3 runs 12 residues. The CDR3 DNA, read in part, is TGTGCCAGCAGCCATAGTGCAGAA. Translation gives CASSHSAE. The full CDR3 protein reads CASSHSAETLYF.

As for this clone: Gene names are the mouse ones. The read finishes 4 residues shy of the CDR3 end, and the germline J gene is used to complete it. The chain is built from TRBV4 and TRBJ1-2, with a possible D match to TRBD1 (5 bases). Looked up from germline, CDR1 is LGHDT and CDR2 is YNNKQL (reference sequence). V lost 4 bases, J lost 4 bases, and 10 bases lay in between. The CDR3 runs to 13 residues. The DNA read from the CDR3 is TGTGCCAGCAGCTTCAGGGAGGGCTCC. It translates to CASSFREGS. The whole CDR3 region reads CASSFREGSDYTF.

Points on this clone: Gene names and germline match the mouse. Read data end 4 residues before the CDR3 end; the end is taken from the germline J gene. Other DNA sequences in this specimen translate into the identical CDR3. The chain employs TRBV19 and TRBJ1-2; perhaps TRBD1 as D (5 bases). This CDR3 contains 13 residues. Germline-derived CDR1 and CDR2 are FNHDT and SITEND (reference sequence). Trimming removed 4 bases from V and 1 base from J, with 8 bases in between. The CDR3 loop reads CASSQGQNSDYTF. The CDR3 DNA, read in part, is TGTGCCAGCAGTCAAGGACAAAACTCC.

This clone has only a few counts. Gene names and germline refer to mouse. From the germline J gene comes the end of the CDR3, since the read stops 4 residues before it. This chain uses TRBV13-1 with TRBJ1-1; unclear D gene. The germline CDR1 and CDR2 sequences are NSHNY and SYGAGN. The CDR3 totals 13 residues. The sequenced CDR3 bases are TGTGCCAGCAGTGATAAGGACTGGGAA. This gives the protein CASSDKDWE. The full CDR3 is CASSDKDWEEVFF.